Following are 22 T cell receptor beta chains from one sample sequenced in a study of CXCR3 chemokines and chemotherapy response in bladder cancer. TCRdb re-analysed the PCR reads in MiXCR, keeping a single row per CDR3 protein. The sample lists about 12,000 distinct CDR3 sequences; around 12% were seen once. This sample was obtained from a patient whose treatment included neoadjuvant chemotherapy. The receptors come from a human donor with bladder cancer that did not respond to neoadjuvant chemotherapy.

This clonotype was observed a few times. The chain has TRBV18 and TRBJ2-5; 9 nucleotides agree with TRBD1. Looked up from germline, CDR1 is KGHSH and CDR2 is LQKENI. J was trimmed by 1 base and V by 1 base; bases with no gene match: 7. The CDR3 extends over 17 amino acids. CDR3 in amino acids: CASSPQVGQGFQETQYF. DNA of the CDR3: TGTGCCAGCTCACCACAGGTGGGACAGGGATTCCAAGAGACCCAGTACTTC.

At least ten counts were recorded for this clonotype. CDR3 in amino acids: CASRSGKLSYEQYF. The CDR3 bases are TGTGCCAGCAGATCCGGGAAACTCTCCTACGAGCAGTACTTC. The chain couples TRBV6-6 to TRBJ2-7; D is possibly TRBD2 (5 bases). Between the trimmed V and J ends, which lost 6 bases and 0 bases, there was a span of 12 bases. This CDR3 is built from 14 residues. Per the germline V gene, CDR1 is MNHNY and CDR2 is SVGAGI (reference sequence).

This clonotype occurred many times. This rearrangement joins TRBV20-1 to TRBJ1-2; the D gene is possibly TRBD1 (5 bases). The CDR3 is 12 amino acids. CDR1 is DFQATT and CDR2 is SNEGSKA in the germline V gene (reference sequence). Trimming stripped 3 bases from V and 1 base from J, with 6 bases between. The CDR3 bases are TGCAGTGCTAGTAGGGGTAACTATGGCTACACCTTC. It codes for CSASRGNYGYTF.

This clonotype was detected many times. The chain recombines TRBV15 with TRBJ2-1; the D gene is possibly TRBD2 (6 bases). The CDR3 spans 16 residues. Per the germline V gene, CDR1 is LNHNV and CDR2 is YYDKDF (reference sequence). V lost 1 base and J lost 0, with 10 bases in between. CDR3 in DNA: TGTGCCACCAGCAGAGTTGGCGGGATCTCCTACAATGAGCAGTTCTTC. Its translation is CATSRVGGISYNEQFF.

This clonotype has at least ten counts. The J gene is TRBJ2-5, the V gene TRBV27; D is unresolved. The CDR3 loop spans 14 amino acids. V was clipped by 3 bases and J by 4 bases, with 12 bases between them. CDR1 is MNHEY and CDR2 is SMNVEV in the germline V gene (reference sequence). The DNA of the CDR3 is TGTGCCAGCAGTTTTCGGACCCCTAGAGAGACCCAGTACTTC. It encodes CASSFRTPRETQYF.

Judged by abundance, this clonotype is large. V usage is TRBV6-2 or TRBV6-3 and J usage is TRBJ2-1; D may match TRBD1 or TRBD2 (5 bases each). Germline V gene data show CDR1 as MNHEY and CDR2 as SVGEGT. The CDR3 runs 12 residues. V lost 5 bases and J lost 9, with 11 bases in between. CDR3 sequence (DNA): TGTGCCAGCAGTCTTTGGGGACCTGAGCAGTTCTTC. Protein product: CASSLWGPEQFF.

This clonotype was recorded a few times. This chain uses TRBV5-6 with TRBJ2-7; TRBD2 matches 12 bases. The CDR3 is made up of 13 amino acids. J gave up 7 bases and V 6 bases, and 5 bases lay outside the gene matches. Looked up from germline, CDR1 is SGHDT and CDR2 is YYEEEE. The CDR3 sequence is CASKTSGRIEQYF. The CDR3 DNA reads as TGTGCCAGCAAAACTAGCGGGAGGATTGAGCAGTACTTC. Together with reference TRBV5-6 and TRBJ2-7, the CDR3 gives the full variable domain: DAGVTQSPTHLIKTRGQQVTLRCSPKSGHDTVSWYQQALGQGPQFIFQYYEEEERQRGNFPDRFSGHQFPNYSSELNVNALLLGDSALYLCASKTSGRIEQYFGPGTRLTVT.

This clonotype was detected ten times or more. V usage is TRBV7-9 and J usage is TRBJ2-1; the D is unclear. The V gene's germline CDR1 is SEHNR and CDR2 FQNEAQ (reference sequence). The CDR3 extends over 15 amino acids. The V and J ends lost 5 bases and 5 bases respectively, with 16 bases between them. As DNA, the CDR3 is TGTGCCAGCAGCCCACGGCTAGTTTCCCACAATGAGCAGTTCTTC. Translated: CASSPRLVSHNEQFF. The variable domain in full, with the rest retrieved from reference TRBV7-9 and TRBJ2-1, is DTGVSQNPRHKITKRGQNVTFRCDPISEHNRLYWYRQTLGQGPEFLTYFQNEAQLEKSRLLSDRFSAERPKGSFSTLEIQRTEQGDSAMYLCASSPRLVSHNEQFFGPGTRLTVL.

This clonotype occurred a few times. The J gene is TRBJ2-5, the V gene TRBV28; D remains unclear. Per the germline V gene, CDR1 is MDHEN and CDR2 is SYDVKM. CDR3 length: 11 amino acids. V lost 6 bases to trimming and J lost 5 bases, with 7 bases between them. The CDR3 loop reads CASRTSETQYF. CDR3 DNA: TGTGCCAGCAGGACCTCGGAGACCCAGTACTTC.

This clonotype was seen repeatedly, ten times or more. The chain links TRBV5-6 to TRBJ1-2, with 10 bases matching TRBD1. Looked up from germline, CDR1 is SGHDT and CDR2 is YYEEEE. V lost 5 bases to trimming and J lost 4 bases; unmatched junction nucleotides: 8. The CDR3 contains 15 residues. CDR3 bases: TGTGCCAGCAGTCTCGGGACAGGGGTGACCTATGGCTACACCTTC. Its protein is CASSLGTGVTYGYTF.

This clonotype was seen repeatedly, ten times or more. This chain connects TRBV6-2 or TRBV6-3 to TRBJ1-5, with a weak D call TRBD1 (5 bases). V was cut by 4 bases and J by 2 bases, with 12 bases left in between. Germline V CDR1 and CDR2: MNHEY, SVGEGT. The CDR3 is 15 amino acids. In DNA, the CDR3 is TGTGCCAGCAGTTTCCCTGGGGACGGCAATCAGCCCCAGCATTTT. Translating gives CASSFPGDGNQPQHF.

Many counts were recorded for this clonotype. V and J are TRBV7-9 and TRBJ1-4; no firm D call. V was shortened by 1 base and J by 0 bases, with 9 bases between the two germline ends. The CDR3 is made up of 16 amino acids. Germline V gene lookup returns CDR1 SEHNR and CDR2 FQNEAQ (reference sequence). This chain's CDR3 is CASSLGRDATNEKLFF. The CDR3 bases are TGTGCCAGCAGCTTAGGGCGGGATGCAACTAATGAAAAACTGTTTTTT.

This clonotype appeared many times. The rearrangement joins TRBV6-5 to TRBJ1-4; 7 bases are shared with TRBD1. Trimming took 6 bases from V and 8 from J; bases not matched to a gene: 9. CDR1 is MNHEY, CDR2 SVGAGI, per germline. CDR3 length equals 14 residues. The CDR3 loop reads CASRLNRGSEKLFF. CDR3 bases: TGTGCCAGCAGATTAAACAGGGGATCGGAAAAACTGTTTTTT.

This clonotype has a count of ten or more. The CDR3 loop is CASSSRDSPLHF. CDR3 nucleotides: TGTGCCAGCAGTTCCCGGGATTCACCCCTCCACTTT. The J gene is TRBJ1-6, the V gene TRBV28, with no clear D. The CDR3 consists of 12 residues. V lost 4 bases, J lost 8 bases, and 6 bases lay in between. The V gene's germline CDR1 is MDHEN and CDR2 SYDVKM.

A remark on this clonotype: A much bigger clone sits one base away, suggesting this may be a read error. The chain joins TRBV27 to TRBJ1-6, with D uncertain. The germline V gene encodes CDR1 MNHEY and CDR2 SMNVEV (reference sequence). The CDR3 contains 13 residues. DNA of the CDR3: TGTGCCAGCAGTTTATCCTATAATTCACCCCACCACTTT. Amino acids: CASSLSYNSPHHF.

Ten or more counts support this clonotype. This chain connects TRBV10-3 to TRBJ2-7, with 8 bases matching TRBD1. Losses at the gene ends were 6 bases for V and 6 bases for J; bases not matched to a gene: 13. The CDR3 is made up of 15 amino acids. From germline, CDR1 is ENHRY and CDR2 SYGVKD. Written as DNA, the CDR3 is TGTGCCATCAGCGGGGCAGGGGGCGGATTTGGCGAGCAGTACTTC. The encoded protein is CAISGAGGGFGEQYF.

V gene TRBV29-1 combines with J gene TRBJ2-7; the D is unclear. Deletions cut 3 bases from V and 0 bases from J, with 6 bases between. Germline loops: CDR1 SQVTM, CDR2 ANQGSEA. CDR3 length equals 12 residues. The CDR3 region has the DNA TGCAGCGTTGAGGCCAGCTCCTACGAGCAGTACTTC. It encodes CSVEASSYEQYF.

This clonotype is labeled medium-sized. The limits of the CDR3 on the DNA are not certain, so only TCRdb's listed CDR3 is given. The chain employs TRBV7-5 and TRBJ2-1; the table's D call TRBD2 went unverified against the DNA. TRBV7-5 is a documented pseudogene. Counting both end residues, the CDR3 totals 21 amino acids. This CDR3 is CISVPEASGTSGRAFNNEQFF.

This clonotype appeared many times. The rearrangement links TRBV18 to TRBJ1-1; possible D gene TRBD1, 6 bases. With 1 base removed from V and 6 bases from J, the gap between germline ends came to 12 bases. CDR3 length: 14 residues. Germline V gene lookup returns CDR1 KGHSH and CDR2 LQKENI. This CDR3 reads CASSPRGPGSEAFF. Written as DNA, the CDR3 is TGTGCCAGCTCACCACGGGGGCCGGGCTCTGAAGCTTTCTTT.

This clonotype has a count of ten or more. The chain uses TRBV6-2 or TRBV6-3 and TRBJ1-2, with TRBD1 identical over 10 bases. This CDR3 is 15 amino acids long. Looked up from germline, CDR1 is MNHEY and CDR2 is SVGEGT. With 6 bases clipped from V and 4 bases from J, the junction kept 8 bases outside the gene matches. CDR3 sequence: CASRHPGQGRYGYTF. The CDR3 DNA reads TGTGCCAGCAGGCATCCGGGACAGGGGCGCTATGGCTACACCTTC.

This clonotype showed up just once. The chain combines TRBV20-1 with TRBJ2-4; 8 positions match TRBD2. V shed 3 bases and J 6 bases; nucleotides not matched to a gene: 4. The CDR3 sequence is 13 residues long. CDR1 and CDR2 from the germline V gene are DFQATT and SNEGSKA (reference sequence). The CDR3 here is CSASTSGSNIQYF. In nucleotides, the CDR3 is TGCAGTGCTAGTACTAGCGGATCAAACATTCAGTACTTC.

This clonotype came up many times. The gene calls are TRBV27 and TRBJ2-3; D ambiguous. Looked up from germline, CDR1 is MNHEY and CDR2 is SMNVEV (reference sequence). This CDR3 is 14 amino acids long. Trimming removed 3 bases at V and 1 base at J, with 8 bases between. The DNA of the CDR3 is TGTGCCAGCAGTTTTCGACGCGGCACAGATACGCAGTATTTT. Translating it yields CASSFRRGTDTQYF.